This T cell receptor (beta chain) was documented in a study of OX40 agonist ivuxolimab in advanced cancers. Generated by immunoSEQ multiplex PCR, the TCRdb table keeps only in-frame clones and is missing some. The data hold 69,000 or so clones, with over 65% observed a single time. Here the sequenced sample was CD4+ or CD8+ T cells sorted from blood, taken in a trial of the OX40 agonist ivuxolimab. This clonotype was obtained from an adult with an advanced solid tumor such as melanoma, head and neck, liver or kidney cancer.

The CDR3 coding sequence is TGTGCCAGCAGCTTAGGACCCCGGGACAGACAGTTCTTC. This translates into CASSLGPRDRQFF. The rearrangement links TRBV7-3 to TRBJ2-1, with 7 bases that match TRBD1. The V gene end was trimmed by 2 bases and the J gene end by 13 bases; junction bases not matched to a gene: 8. CDR1 is SGHTA and CDR2 is FQGTGA in the germline V gene. The length of the CDR3 is 13 residues.